This TCR beta chain was sequenced for a study of T cells in Graves' hyperthyroidism and ophthalmopathy. This CDR3 has 13 amino acids. Looked up from germline, CDR1 is SSHAT and CDR2 is FNYEAQ (reference sequence). Regions amplified from RNA transcripts were the TCR beta CDR3 regions. The TCR CDR3 first-round RT-PCR relied on the HTBI primer set. TCRdb redid the calling of the multiplex PCR reads with MiXCR, one entry per CDR3 protein. This table holds 95,000 to 110,000 distinct CDR3 sequences, less than 55% found once. Regarding this clonotype: Germline is not matched at one junction end, which may reflect a read error.

This chain connects TRBV7-7 to TRBJ2-1; unclear D gene. The TCR comes from a man aged 35-49 years with Graves' hyperthyroidism. Specimen: blood. The CDR3 region has the DNA TGTGCTAGCAGCCTTTTATACAACAATGAGCAGTTCTTC. Amino acid sequence: CASSLLYNNEQFF.